The 8 T cell receptor beta chains below were found in one sample sequenced in a study of blood T cell repertoires in COVID-19. Sequenced by immunoSEQ multiplex PCR; TCRdb stores in-frame clones only, minus some. The repertoire includes around 230,000 clones, 65% to 85% of them detected once, and more than 8% sits in the top ten. Input material: peripheral blood. Receptors originate from a woman aged 50 to 60 with acute or convalescent COVID-19.

This clone appeared once. The chain combines TRBV11-2 with TRBJ2-1, with 13 positions matching TRBD2. The CDR3 sequence is 17 residues long. Per germline, CDR1 SGHAT and CDR2 FQNNGV. The V and J ends lost 5 bases and 10 bases, in that order; junction bases with no gene match: 14. The CDR3 sequence: CASSLAGTSGTLREQFF. The CDR3 DNA follows: TGTGCCAGCAGCCTCGCCGGGACTAGCGGGACACTTCGGGAGCAGTTCTTC.

The chain recombines TRBV9 with TRBJ2-1; TRBD2 matches 12 bases. This CDR3 comprises 17 residues. Germline V CDR1 and CDR2: SGDLS, YYNGEE. J lost 7 bases, V lost 0 bases, and 8 bases had no gene match. Written as DNA, the CDR3 is TGTGCCAGCAGCGTAGAGGGTCTAGCGGGAGGGGGGAATGAGCAGTTCTTC. It codes for CASSVEGLAGGGNEQFF.

The rearrangement links TRBV5-1 to TRBJ2-1, with D possibly being TRBD2 (7 bases). CDR3 length: 16 amino acids. The ends were cut back, 3 bases at V and 7 bases at J, with 20 bases in the middle. Germline CDR1 and CDR2: SGHRS and YFSETQ. The CDR3 DNA is TGCGCCAGCAGCTCCTCGGGGGGCGGGAGTGGGAATGAGCAGTTCTTC. Protein sequence: CASSSSGGGSGNEQFF.

The V call is TRBV6-5, the J call TRBJ2-7; 8 nucleotides align to TRBD2. The V gene's germline CDR1 is MNHEY and CDR2 SVGAGI. V shed 4 bases, J shed 2 bases, and the junction held 7 bases outside the gene matches. The CDR3 extends over 15 amino acids. CDR3 amino acids: CASSSRTSSPYEQYF. The CDR3 region has the DNA TGTGCCAGCAGTTCCAGGACTAGCAGTCCCTACGAGCAGTACTTC.

The CDR3 protein is CSAPSAYEQYF. CDR3 bases: TGCAGTGCCCCGAGTGCCTACGAGCAGTACTTC. The chain couples TRBV20-1 to TRBJ2-7; no firm D call. CDR1 and CDR2 from the germline V gene are DFQATT and SNEGSKA (reference sequence). The CDR3 has 11 residues. The germline V and J ends were trimmed by 6 bases and 2 bases, with 8 bases remaining between them.

The chain carries TRBV7-2 and TRBJ1-1; 7 bases agree with TRBD1. J lost 4 bases, V lost 5 bases, and 10 bases had no gene match. This CDR3 region has 15 residues. From germline, CDR1 is SGHTA and CDR2 FQGNSA. The DNA of the CDR3 is TGTGCCAGCAGCCCCAGGGGGTCCAGGGTCACTGAAGCTTTCTTT. Protein product: CASSPRGSRVTEAFF.

This clone showed up just a few times. This chain connects TRBV19 to TRBJ1-2; 7 nucleotides agree with TRBD1. Losses at the gene ends were 11 bases for V and 10 bases for J; bases not matched to a gene: 10. Germline CDR1 and CDR2: LNHDA and SQIVND (reference sequence). The CDR3 is 11 amino acids. The CDR3 sequence is CASRGGQIYTF. The CDR3, as DNA: TGTGCCTCCCGAGGGGGACAGATCTACACCTTC.

The genes are TRBV6-5 and TRBJ1-2; D call uncertain. V lost 2 bases, J lost 4 bases, and 8 bases lay in between. Germline lookup yields CDR1 MNHEY and CDR2 SVGAGI. This CDR3 has 13 amino acids. CDR3 sequence (DNA): TGTGCCAGCAGTTACAGGGAGGGCTATGGCTACACCTTC. It encodes CASSYREGYGYTF.